The 30 T cell receptor beta chains below come from one sample, sequenced in a study of chemoradiotherapy in HPV16-positive cancers. Profiled with immunoSEQ multiplex PCR; TCRdb holds only in-frame clones, not every one. The repertoire consists of over a thousand clones, with roughly four fifths occurring once and the leading ten covering around 5.6%. The sample in question was tumor tissue, obtained from a patient who underwent chemoradiotherapy. The receptors derive from a human donor with HPV-associated anogenital cancer.

CDR3 in amino acids: CAWSPQDYEQYF. The DNA for the CDR3 is TGTGCCTGGAGTCCCCAGGACTACGAGCAGTACTTC. The chain is built from TRBV30 and TRBJ2-7; D is undetermined. The CDR3 has 12 amino acids. The V end lost 2 bases, the J end lost 3 bases, and 8 bases lay between the germline ends. Germline CDR1 reads GTSNPN; CDR2 reads SVGIG (reference sequence).

The gene calls are TRBV2 and TRBJ2-3; no clear D. The V end was cut by 3 bases, the J end by 4 bases, with 5 bases between. The germline gives CDR1 SNHLY, CDR2 FYNNEI. There are 12 residues in the CDR3. Here the CDR3 DNA reads TGTGCCAGCAGTGATCGGGCAGATACGCAGTATTTT. Its protein product is CASSDRADTQYF.

This chain links TRBV6-1 with TRBJ1-6; no clear D. Germline-derived CDR1 and CDR2 are MNHNS and SASEGT. The CDR3 has 13 amino acids. Trimming left V 3 bases short and J 7 bases short, with 7 bases between. In DNA, the CDR3 is TGTGCCAGCAGTGACAGCGAGAATTCACCCCTCCACTTT. It yields the protein CASSDSENSPLHF.

The V gene is TRBV7-8, the J gene TRBJ2-7; D is unclear. V shed 5 bases and J shed 2 bases, with 13 bases lying between them. This CDR3 comprises 14 residues. Germline CDR1 and CDR2: SGHVS and FQNEAQ. CDR3 nucleotides: TGTGCCAGCAGCGCCGGGCCAACCGCCTACGAGCAGTACGTC. This sequence encodes CASSAGPTAYEQYV.

The chain recombines TRBV6-4 with TRBJ2-2, with D possibly matching TRBD1 (6 bases). Germline-derived CDR1 and CDR2 are MRHNA and SNTAGT. This CDR3 spans 12 amino acids. Trimming removed 6 bases from V and 4 bases from J, with 6 bases in between. CDR3 protein: CASSRGTGELFF. CDR3 nucleotides: TGTGCCAGCAGCAGGGGCACCGGGGAGCTGTTTTTT.

The chain joins TRBV5-1 to TRBJ2-7; 8 bases align to TRBD2. CDR1 is SGHRS and CDR2 is YFSETQ in the germline V gene. Trimming cost V 2 bases and J 7 bases; bases outside gene matches: 8. The CDR3 length is 14 residues. This CDR3 reads CASSLAGVTGEQYV. The CDR3 DNA is TGCGCCAGCAGCTTAGCGGGAGTAACGGGTGAGCAGTACGTC.

CDR3 DNA sequence: TGTGCCAGCAGCCCTGGGAGGACTAGCGGGAACTACGAGCAGTACGTC. Amino acid sequence: CASSPGRTSGNYEQYV. The J gene is TRBJ2-7, the V gene TRBV5-5, with 12 bases identical to TRBD2. CDR3 length: 16 amino acids. Germline V CDR1 and CDR2: SGHKS, YYEKEE (reference sequence). Germline trimming cut 4 bases from V and 3 bases from J; bases unmatched to any gene: 8.

CDR3 region: CASSIGVAELSTSTDTQYF. The CDR3 nucleotides are TGTGCCAGTAGTATAGGAGTAGCGGAGCTTTCGACTAGCACAGATACGCAGTATTTT. The V gene is TRBV19, the J gene TRBJ2-3; D is possibly TRBD2 (6 bases). This CDR3 contains 19 residues. V lost 1 base and J 0 bases, leaving 20 bases between the germline ends. Germline lookup yields CDR1 LNHDA and CDR2 SQIVND (reference sequence).

The chain combines TRBV2 with TRBJ1-2; possible D gene TRBD1, 6 bases. V was trimmed by 0 bases and J by 5 bases, leaving 10 bases between them. The CDR3 totals 14 residues. Germline loops: CDR1 SNHLY, CDR2 FYNNEI. The CDR3 loop reads CASSEAGTSYGYTF. In DNA, the CDR3 is TGTGCCAGCAGTGAAGCCGGGACATCGTATGGCTACACCTTC.

CDR3 bases: TGTGCCAGCAGCTTAGCGACTTTCACTGAAGCTTTCTTT. This codes for CASSLATFTEAFF. The chain has TRBV7-9 and TRBJ1-1; D remains unclear. This CDR3 region has 13 residues. V was clipped by 0 bases and J by 4 bases, with 6 bases between them. CDR1 is SEHNR and CDR2 is FQNEAQ in the germline V gene (reference sequence).

This chain connects TRBV15 to TRBJ2-5; TRBD1 might be the D (5 bases). Trimming took 1 base from V and 8 from J, leaving 14 bases between them. Germline lookup yields CDR1 LNHNV and CDR2 YYDKDF (reference sequence). The CDR3 runs to 14 residues. CDR3 sequence: CATSRVGASVTQYF. The CDR3 coding sequence is TGTGCCACCAGCAGAGTTGGGGCCTCAGTAACCCAGTACTTC.

In this sample, this clone turned up once. The gene calls are TRBV2 and TRBJ1-2; D remains unclear. Germline lookup yields CDR1 SNHLY and CDR2 FYNNEI. With 6 bases removed from V and 4 bases from J, the gap between germline ends came to 12 bases. This CDR3 region has 13 residues. This CDR3 reads CASRAGSGYGYTF. In nucleotides, the CDR3 is TGTGCCAGCAGGGCGGGGTCGGGCTATGGCTACACCTTC.

This chain joins TRBV5-1 and TRBJ1-4; perhaps TRBD1 as D (6 bases). Germline V lookup: CDR1 SGHRS, CDR2 YFSETQ. V lost 4 bases to trimming and J lost 0 bases, with 10 bases between them. The CDR3 runs 15 residues. The CDR3 sequence: CASSEQGATNEKLFF. The CDR3 bases are TGCGCCAGCAGCGAACAGGGTGCAACTAATGAAAAACTGTTTTTT.

For the CDR3, the DNA is TGTGCCAGCAGAAACAGGGGTGGCTACACCTTC. It specifies CASRNRGGYTF. The rearrangement joins TRBV7-8 to TRBJ1-2; the match to TRBD1 covers 7 bases. After removal of 6 bases from V and 7 bases from J, the junction contained 2 bases not matched to a gene. This CDR3 has 11 residues. Germline loops: CDR1 SGHVS, CDR2 FQNEAQ.

This chain connects TRBV11-3 to TRBJ2-1, with D possibly TRBD2 on 6 matching bases. V was cut by 5 bases and J by 7 bases, with 21 bases left in between. The CDR3 has 16 residues. Germline V gene data show CDR1 as SGHNT and CDR2 as YENEEA. As DNA, the CDR3 is TGTGCCAGCAGCCAGCAGGGCGGGGCCAAAGGGAATGAGCAGTTCTTC. Residues: CASSQQGGAKGNEQFF.

V and J are TRBV20-1 and TRBJ2-1; 8 bases are shared with TRBD1. This CDR3 is 11 amino acids long. Trimming removed 3 bases from V and 14 bases from J; junction bases left unmatched: 6. CDR1 is DFQATT, CDR2 SNEGSKA, per germline (reference sequence). The CDR3 nucleotides read TGCAGTGCTAGCGGACCGACAGGGGAGTTCTTC. Its translation is CSASGPTGEFF.

The chain joins TRBV4-2 to TRBJ1-6, with D uncertain. This CDR3 spans 16 amino acids. Germline CDR1 reads LGHNA; CDR2 reads YNFKEQ. V was cut by 4 bases and J by 1 base, with 11 bases left in between. CDR3 sequence (DNA): TGTGCCAGCAGCCGGGAGGGCGGGTCCTATAATTCACCCCTCCACTTT. This gives the protein CASSREGGSYNSPLHF.

V gene TRBV9 combines with J gene TRBJ2-5; TRBD1 matches 7 bases. The germline CDR1 and CDR2 sequences are SGDLS and YYNGEE. The ends lost 1 base at V and 3 bases at J; junction bases unmatched: 0. This CDR3 has 13 amino acids. The CDR3 loop is CASSVQGEETQYF. CDR3 DNA sequence: TGTGCCAGCAGCGTACAGGGGGAAGAGACCCAGTACTTC.

This rearrangement joins TRBV7-2 to TRBJ1-5, with a possible D match to TRBD1 (5 bases). V gave up 1 base and J gave up 3 bases, with 10 bases separating them. Per the germline V gene, CDR1 is SGHTA and CDR2 is FQGNSA. The CDR3 extends over 15 amino acids. CDR3 DNA sequence: TGTGCCAGCAGCTTAGAAAGGGGCCTCAATCAGCCCCAGCATTTT. This encodes CASSLERGLNQPQHF. Full variable domain (missing parts from reference TRBV7-2 and TRBJ1-5): GAGVSQSPSNKVTEKGKDVELRCDPISGHTALYWYRQSLGQGLEFLIYFQGNSAPDKSGLPSDRFSAERTGGSVSTLTIQRTQQEDSAVYLCASSLERGLNQPQHFGDGTRLSIL.

The chain couples TRBV5-4 to TRBJ2-3; D might be TRBD1 (5 bases). Per germline, CDR1 SGHNT and CDR2 YYREEE (reference sequence). The V gene lost 7 bases and the J gene lost 1 base, with 16 bases spanning the gap. The CDR3 sequence is 15 residues long. The CDR3 reads CASHDRGERTDTQYF. CDR3 DNA: TGTGCCAGCCACGATAGGGGCGAACGCACAGATACGCAGTATTTT.

V gene TRBV11-3 combines with J gene TRBJ2-1; D ambiguous. Per the germline V gene, CDR1 is SGHNT and CDR2 is YENEEA. This CDR3 has 13 residues. Trimming pared 1 base from V and 4 bases from J, leaving 5 bases between. The CDR3 sequence is CASSLGRYNEQFF. The CDR3, as DNA: TGTGCCAGCAGCTTAGGGCGGTACAATGAGCAGTTCTTC.

The V gene is TRBV11-3, the J gene TRBJ1-1, with a tentative D call TRBD1 (5 bases). V was clipped by 3 bases and J by 1 base, with 6 bases between them. This CDR3 is built from 13 residues. The germline gives CDR1 SGHNT, CDR2 YENEEA. This chain's CDR3 is CASSLGGNTEAFF. CDR3 coding DNA: TGTGCCAGCAGCTTGGGGGGGAACACTGAAGCTTTCTTT.

This rearrangement joins TRBV7-8 to TRBJ2-7; D is undetermined. The CDR3 length is 12 residues. The germline V gene has CDR1 SGHVS and CDR2 FQNEAQ. Trimming took off 3 bases at V and 1 base at J, with 4 bases between the two ends. CDR3 bases: TGTGCCAGCAGCTTTATGTCCTACGAGCAGTACTTC. Its translation: CASSFMSYEQYF.

This clone was found once. The chain is built from TRBV6-9 and TRBJ2-6; D remains unclear. The CDR3 consists of 14 residues. Germline CDR1 MNHGY, CDR2 SVAAGI. V was cut by 7 bases and J by 0 bases, with 7 bases left in between. Written as DNA, the CDR3 is TGTGCCAGCAAATGTTCCTCTGGGGCCAACGTCCTGACTTTC. This sequence encodes CASKCSSGANVLTF.

This clone was observed a handful of times. The rearrangement links TRBV4-3 to TRBJ2-3; 10 nucleotides line up with TRBD2. Trimming cost V 3 bases and J 3 bases; bases outside gene matches: 12. This CDR3 comprises 18 residues. Germline CDR1 and CDR2: LGHNA and YSLEER. The CDR3 loop is CASSHHSPAGGPTDTQYF. The DNA for the CDR3 is TGCGCCAGCAGCCATCACTCCCCAGCGGGGGGGCCGACAGATACGCAGTATTTT.

The genes are TRBV5-8 and TRBJ1-1; D is undetermined. The CDR3 has 17 amino acids. Germline V lookup: CDR1 SGHTS, CDR2 YDEGEE. Deletions cut 1 base from V and 1 base from J, with 17 bases between. The CDR3 nucleotides are TGTGCCAGCAGCTTGAAGTGGGCGGAGGAAGAGAACACTGAAGCTTTCTTT. Translation gives CASSLKWAEEENTEAFF.

This chain uses TRBV6-5 with TRBJ2-2; D remains ambiguous. The CDR3 totals 12 residues. Trimming removed 6 bases at V and 6 bases at J, with 8 bases between. The V gene's germline CDR1 is MNHEY and CDR2 SVGAGI. The DNA of the CDR3 is TGTGCCAGCAGGCCGTGGGCCGGGGAGCTGTTTTTT. Its protein product is CASRPWAGELFF.

This clone was observed a few times. The chain is built from TRBV6-6 and TRBJ2-3, with a possible D match to TRBD1 (5 bases). Trimming took 7 bases from V and 3 from J, leaving 11 bases between them. The germline gives CDR1 MNHNY, CDR2 SVGAGI (reference sequence). This CDR3 comprises 13 residues. The CDR3 bases are TGTGCCAGCACTATGACAGAGACAGATACGCAGTATTTT. This gives the protein CASTMTETDTQYF.

The chain recombines TRBV4-2 with TRBJ2-2; D call uncertain. Germline CDR1 is LGHNA and CDR2 is YNFKEQ. Trimming took 7 bases from V and 3 from J, leaving 9 bases between them. This CDR3 comprises 13 residues. CDR3 loop: CASNVGDTGELFF. The CDR3 DNA is TGTGCCAGCAATGTGGGCGACACCGGGGAGCTGTTTTTT.

This chain's CDR3 is CASSLKELGARELTSPLHF. The CDR3 DNA reads as TGTGCCAGCAGCCTTAAAGAGCTGGGGGCGCGAGAATTGACCAGTCCCCTCCACTTT. The V and J genes are TRBV5-6 and TRBJ1-6; TRBD1 might be the D (6 bases). Per the germline V gene, CDR1 is SGHDT and CDR2 is YYEEEE. The CDR3 is made up of 19 amino acids. V dropped 4 bases and J dropped 13 bases, with 33 bases sitting between them.